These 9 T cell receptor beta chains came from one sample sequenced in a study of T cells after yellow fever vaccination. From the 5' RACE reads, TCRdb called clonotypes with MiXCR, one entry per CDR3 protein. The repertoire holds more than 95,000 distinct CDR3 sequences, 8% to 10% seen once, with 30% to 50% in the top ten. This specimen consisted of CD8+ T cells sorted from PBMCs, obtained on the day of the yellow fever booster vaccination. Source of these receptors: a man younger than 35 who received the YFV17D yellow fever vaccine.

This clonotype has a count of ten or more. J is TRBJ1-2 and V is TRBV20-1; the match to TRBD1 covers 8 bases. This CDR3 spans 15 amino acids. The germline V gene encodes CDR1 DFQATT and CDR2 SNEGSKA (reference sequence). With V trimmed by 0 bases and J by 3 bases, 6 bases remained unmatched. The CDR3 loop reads CSARDAGGAYYGYTF. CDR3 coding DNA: TGCAGTGCTAGAGACGCAGGGGGCGCCTACTATGGCTACACCTTC.

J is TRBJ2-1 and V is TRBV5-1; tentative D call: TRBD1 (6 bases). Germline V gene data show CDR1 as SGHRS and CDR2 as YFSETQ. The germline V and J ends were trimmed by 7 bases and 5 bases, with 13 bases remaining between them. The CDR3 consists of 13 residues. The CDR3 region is CASSLKGDNEQFF. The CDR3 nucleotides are TGCGCCAGCTCCCTAAAGGGGGACAATGAGCAGTTCTTC. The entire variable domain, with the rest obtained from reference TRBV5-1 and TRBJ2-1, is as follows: KAGVTQTPRYLIKTRGQQVTLSCSPISGHRSVSWYQQTPGQGLQFLFEYFSETQRNKGNFPGRFSGRQFSNSRSEMNVSTLELGDSALYLCASSLKGDNEQFFGPGTRLTVL.

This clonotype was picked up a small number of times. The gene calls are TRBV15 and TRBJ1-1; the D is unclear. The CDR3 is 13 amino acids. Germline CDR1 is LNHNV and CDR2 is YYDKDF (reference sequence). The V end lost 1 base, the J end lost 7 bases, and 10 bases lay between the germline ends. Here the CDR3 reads CATSRVRGGEAFF. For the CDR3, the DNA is TGTGCCACCAGCAGAGTCCGGGGAGGTGAAGCTTTCTTT. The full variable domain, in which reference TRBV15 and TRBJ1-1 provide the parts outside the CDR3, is DAMVIQNPRYQVTQFGKPVTLSCSQTLNHNVMYWYQQKSSQAPKLLFHYYDKDFNNEADTPDNFQSRRPNTSFCFLDIRSPGLGDTAMYLCATSRVRGGEAFFGQGTRLTVV.

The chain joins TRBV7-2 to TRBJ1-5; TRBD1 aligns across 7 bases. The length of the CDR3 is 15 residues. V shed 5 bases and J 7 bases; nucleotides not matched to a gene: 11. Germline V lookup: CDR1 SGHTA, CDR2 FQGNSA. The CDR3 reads CASSPNAGGGQPQHF. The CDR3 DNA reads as TGTGCCAGCAGCCCAAATGCAGGGGGAGGACAGCCCCAGCATTTT.

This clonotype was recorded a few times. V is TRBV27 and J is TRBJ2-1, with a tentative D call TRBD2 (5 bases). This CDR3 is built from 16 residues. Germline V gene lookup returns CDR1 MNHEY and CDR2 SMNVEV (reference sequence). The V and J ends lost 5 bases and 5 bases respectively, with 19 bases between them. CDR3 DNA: TGTGCCAGCAGTGTACGGGATTTGGGGTTCCACAATGAGCAGTTCTTC. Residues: CASSVRDLGFHNEQFF.

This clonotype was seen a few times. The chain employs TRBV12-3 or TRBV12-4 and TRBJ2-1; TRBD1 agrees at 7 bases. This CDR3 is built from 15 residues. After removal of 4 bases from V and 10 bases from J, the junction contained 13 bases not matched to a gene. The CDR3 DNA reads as TGTGCCAGCAGTTCCCGGACAGGTACTTTCGCGGAGCAGTTCTTC. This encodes CASSSRTGTFAEQFF.

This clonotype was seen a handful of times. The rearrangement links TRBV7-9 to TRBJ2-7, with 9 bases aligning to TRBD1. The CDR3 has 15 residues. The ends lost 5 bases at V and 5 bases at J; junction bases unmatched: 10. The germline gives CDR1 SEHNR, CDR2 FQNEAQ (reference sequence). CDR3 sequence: CASSRTGTGNNEQYF. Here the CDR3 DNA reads TGTGCCAGCAGCAGAACCGGGACAGGGAATAACGAGCAGTACTTC.

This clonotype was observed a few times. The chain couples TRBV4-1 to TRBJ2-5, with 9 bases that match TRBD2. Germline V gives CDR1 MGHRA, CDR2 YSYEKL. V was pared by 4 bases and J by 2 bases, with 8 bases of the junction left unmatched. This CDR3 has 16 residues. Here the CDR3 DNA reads TGCGCCAGCAGCCTACGAGCGGGGGGCCCACAAGAGACCCAGTACTTC. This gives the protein CASSLRAGGPQETQYF.

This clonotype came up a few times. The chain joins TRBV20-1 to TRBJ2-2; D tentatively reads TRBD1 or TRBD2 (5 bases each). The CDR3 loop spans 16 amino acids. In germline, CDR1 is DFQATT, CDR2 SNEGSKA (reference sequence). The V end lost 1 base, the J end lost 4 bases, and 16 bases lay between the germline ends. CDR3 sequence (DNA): TGCAGTGCTAGAGGGGACCGTCCCCGGTTCACCGGGGAGCTGTTTTTT. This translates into CSARGDRPRFTGELFF.